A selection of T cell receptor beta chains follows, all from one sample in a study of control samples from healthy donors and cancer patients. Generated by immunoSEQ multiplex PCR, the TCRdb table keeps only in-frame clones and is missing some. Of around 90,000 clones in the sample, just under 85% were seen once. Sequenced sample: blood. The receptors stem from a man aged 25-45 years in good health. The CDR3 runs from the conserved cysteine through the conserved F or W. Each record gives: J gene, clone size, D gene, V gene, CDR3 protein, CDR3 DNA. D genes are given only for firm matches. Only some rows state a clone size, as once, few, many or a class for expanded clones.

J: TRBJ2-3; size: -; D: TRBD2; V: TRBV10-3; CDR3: CAINGAAGLAGTDTQYF; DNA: TGTGCCATCAACGGGGCCGCGGGACTAGCAGGCACAGATACGCAGTATTTT
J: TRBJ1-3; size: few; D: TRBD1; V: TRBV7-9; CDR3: CASSLGTAERNTIYF; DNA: TGTGCCAGCAGCTTGGGGACAGCTGAGAGAAACACCATATATTTT
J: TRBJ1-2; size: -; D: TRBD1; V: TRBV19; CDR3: CASSSRGGTGHYGYTF; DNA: TGTGCCAGTAGTTCAAGAGGGGGGACAGGGCACTATGGCTACACCTTC
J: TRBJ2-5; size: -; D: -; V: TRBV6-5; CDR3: CASSYTGVTETQYF; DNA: TGTGCCAGCAGTTACACGGGGGTAACGGAGACCCAGTACTTC
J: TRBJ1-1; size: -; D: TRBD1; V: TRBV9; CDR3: CASSAPPRGRLNTEAFF; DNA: TGTGCCAGCAGCGCACCACCCAGGGGGCGATTGAACACTGAAGCTTTCTTT
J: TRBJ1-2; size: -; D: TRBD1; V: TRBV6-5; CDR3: CASKRTGDGYTF; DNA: TGTGCCAGCAAGAGAACAGGGGATGGCTACACCTTC
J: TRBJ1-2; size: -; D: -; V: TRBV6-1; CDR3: CASSEQTGYTF; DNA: TGTGCCAGCAGTGAACAAACTGGCTACACCTTC
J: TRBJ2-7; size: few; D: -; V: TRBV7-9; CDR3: CASSYAGTLSYEQYF; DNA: TGTGCCAGCAGCTATGCCGGGACACTCTCCTACGAGCAGTACTTC
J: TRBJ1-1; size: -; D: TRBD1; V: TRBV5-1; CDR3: CASSFVTGGDTEAFF; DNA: TGCGCCAGCAGTTTTGTGACAGGGGGAGACACTGAAGCTTTCTTT
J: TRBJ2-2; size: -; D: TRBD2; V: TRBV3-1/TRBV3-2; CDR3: CASSLGLAGTGELFF; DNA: TGTGCCAGCAGCCTTGGACTAGCGGGGACCGGGGAGCTGTTTTTT
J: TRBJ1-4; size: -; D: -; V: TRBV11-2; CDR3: CASSLGNQVEKLFF; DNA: TGTGCCAGCAGCTTAGGGAACCAAGTTGAAAAACTGTTTTTT
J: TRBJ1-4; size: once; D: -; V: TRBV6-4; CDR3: CASSHEAGTNEKLFF; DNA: TGTGCCAGCAGTCATGAGGCAGGCACTAATGAAAAACTGTTTTTT
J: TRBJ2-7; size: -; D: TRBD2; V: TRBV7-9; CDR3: CASSSILAGDSYEQYF; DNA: TGTGCCAGCAGTTCCATACTAGCGGGGGACTCCTACGAGCAGTACTTC
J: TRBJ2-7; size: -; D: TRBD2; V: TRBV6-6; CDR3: CASSLAGQQIYEQYF; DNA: TGTGCCAGCAGCCTAGCGGGACAGCAAATTTACGAGCAGTACTTC
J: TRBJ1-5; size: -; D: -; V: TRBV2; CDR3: CASSPGRLNQPQHF; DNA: TGTGCCAGCAGCCCGGGACGACTCAATCAGCCCCAGCATTTT
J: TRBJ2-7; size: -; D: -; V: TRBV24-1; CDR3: CATSDLEGYEQYF; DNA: TGTGCCACCAGTGATTTGGAAGGCTACGAGCAGTACTTC
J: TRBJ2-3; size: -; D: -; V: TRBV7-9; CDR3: CASSFLTPAATQYF; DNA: TGTGCCAGCAGCTTTTTAACCCCTGCGGCTACGCAGTATTTT
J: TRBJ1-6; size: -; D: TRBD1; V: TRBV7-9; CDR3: CASSFGTGESPLHF; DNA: TGTGCCAGCAGCTTCGGGACAGGGGAATCACCCCTCCACTTT
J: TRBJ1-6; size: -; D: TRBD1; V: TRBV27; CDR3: CASSPSATGPGSPLHF; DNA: TGTGCCAGCAGTCCAAGCGCGACAGGGCCGGGCTCACCCCTCCACTTT
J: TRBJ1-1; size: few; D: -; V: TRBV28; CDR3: CASVAASGWDTEAFF; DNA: TGTGCCAGCGTCGCGGCCTCAGGGTGGGACACTGAAGCTTTCTTT
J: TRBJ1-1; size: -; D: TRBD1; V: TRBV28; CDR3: CASTTAGGLWTEAFF; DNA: TGTGCCAGCACAACCGCAGGGGGCTTATGGACTGAAGCTTTCTTT
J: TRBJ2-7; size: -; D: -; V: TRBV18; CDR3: CASGQGRSYEQYF; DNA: TGTGCCTCCGGGCAGGGGCGCTCCTACGAGCAGTACTTC
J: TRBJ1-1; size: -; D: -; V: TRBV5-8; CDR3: CASSLGNRNTEAFF; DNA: TGTGCCAGCAGCTTAGGAAACAGGAACACTGAAGCTTTCTTT